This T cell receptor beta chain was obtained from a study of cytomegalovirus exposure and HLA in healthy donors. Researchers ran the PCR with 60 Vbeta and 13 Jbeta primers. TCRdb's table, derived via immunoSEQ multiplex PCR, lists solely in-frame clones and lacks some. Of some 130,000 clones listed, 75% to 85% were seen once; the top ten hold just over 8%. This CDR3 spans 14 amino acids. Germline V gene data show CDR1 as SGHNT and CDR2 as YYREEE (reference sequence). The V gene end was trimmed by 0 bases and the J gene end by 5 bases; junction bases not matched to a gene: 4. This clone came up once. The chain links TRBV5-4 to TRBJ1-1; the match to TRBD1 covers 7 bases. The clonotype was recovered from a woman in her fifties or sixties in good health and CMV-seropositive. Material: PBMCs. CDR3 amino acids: CASSLEGAATEAFF. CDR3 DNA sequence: TGTGCCAGCAGCTTGGAGGGGGCAGCGACTGAAGCTTTCTTT.